A single sample gave rise to the 27 T cell receptor beta chains below, sequenced in a study of control samples from healthy donors and cancer patients. This table comes from immunoSEQ multiplex PCR, and its TCRdb copy is limited to in-frame clones, with some not included. This table holds 150,000 to 200,000 clones, 75% to 95% found once. Sequenced: blood. These receptors originate from a woman aged 25-40 years in good health.

This rearrangement joins TRBV6-6 to TRBJ1-6, with 10 bases lining up with TRBD1. CDR3 length equals 14 residues. The germline V gene encodes CDR1 MNHNY and CDR2 SVGAGI (reference sequence). V lost 7 bases and J lost 6; bases outside the gene matches: 3. CDR3 residues: CASNDRGRNSPLHF. For the CDR3, the DNA is TGTGCCAGCAACGACAGGGGGCGTAATTCACCCCTCCACTTT.

The chain recombines TRBV28 with TRBJ2-7; D is possibly TRBD1 (6 bases). In germline, CDR1 is MDHEN, CDR2 SYDVKM. This CDR3 has 15 amino acids. V was cut by 3 bases and J by 0 bases, with 12 bases left in between. The CDR3 sequence: CASSFRVRGSYEQYF. The CDR3 DNA sequence: TGTGCCAGCAGTTTCAGGGTCAGGGGCTCCTACGAGCAGTACTTC.

V usage is TRBV4-1 and J usage is TRBJ1-2; 12 bases match TRBD1. The CDR3 spans 14 residues. The junction had 3 bases not matched to a gene; V was cut back by 2 bases and J by 8 bases. Germline values: CDR1 MGHRA, CDR2 YSYEKL. The CDR3 nucleotides read TGCGCCAGCAGCCAAACCGGGACAGGGGGCGGCTACACCTTC. This gives the protein CASSQTGTGGGYTF.

V is TRBV28 and J is TRBJ1-6; D unresolved. V was pared by 6 bases and J by 0 bases, with 9 bases between. The length of the CDR3 is 15 residues. CDR1 and CDR2 from the germline V gene are MDHEN and SYDVKM. The CDR3: CASSPGSSYNSPLHF. The DNA for the CDR3 is TGTGCCAGCAGCCCGGGTAGCTCCTATAATTCACCCCTCCACTTT.

The J gene is TRBJ2-3, the V gene TRBV4-2, with 7 bases identical to TRBD1. Germline loops: CDR1 LGHNA, CDR2 YNFKEQ. CDR3 length equals 15 residues. Germline trimming cut 5 bases from V and 0 bases from J; bases unmatched to any gene: 5. The CDR3 sequence: CASSGQAPSTDTQYF. The CDR3 bases are TGTGCCAGCAGCGGACAGGCTCCTAGCACAGATACGCAGTATTTT.

The chain uses TRBV18 and TRBJ1-6, with D unclear. The CDR3 length is 13 residues. V was cut by 4 bases and J by 7 bases, with 8 bases left in between. Per the germline V gene, CDR1 is KGHSH and CDR2 is LQKENI. Here the CDR3 reads CASSLDGNSPLHF. The CDR3 nucleotides are TGTGCCAGCTCACTGGACGGGAATTCACCCCTCCACTTT.

The chain carries TRBV23-1 and TRBJ2-7; D tentatively fits TRBD1 or TRBD2 (6 bases each). TRBV23-1 is an ORF; its function is uncertain. Trimming removed 2 bases at V and 5 bases at J, with 10 bases between. The CDR3 runs 13 residues. CDR3 DNA sequence: TGCGCCAGCAGTCAAACCGGGGGCCACGAGCAGTACTTC. It yields the protein CASSQTGGHEQYF.

This chain connects TRBV7-2 to TRBJ2-5, with TRBD2 matching over 11 bases. V shed 6 bases and J 1 base; nucleotides not matched to a gene: 4. CDR3 length equals 15 residues. Germline V gene sequence: CDR1 SGHTA, CDR2 FQGNSA. This CDR3 reads CASSRLAGSQETQYF. As DNA, the CDR3 is TGTGCCAGCAGTCGACTAGCGGGGTCCCAAGAGACCCAGTACTTC.

The V call is TRBV4-1, the J call TRBJ2-5; 9 nucleotides agree with TRBD1. Trimming removed 4 bases from V and 4 bases from J; junction bases left unmatched: 4. CDR1 is MGHRA, CDR2 YSYEKL, per germline. CDR3 size: 14 residues. Written as DNA, the CDR3 is TGCGCCAGCAGCCGTGGACAGGGGAGAGAGACCCAGTACTTC. Encoded protein: CASSRGQGRETQYF.

The chain couples TRBV2 to TRBJ1-4; D is ambiguous. Germline V gene data show CDR1 as SNHLY and CDR2 as FYNNEI. The CDR3 is 13 amino acids. Deletions cut 6 bases from V and 7 bases from J, with 12 bases between. DNA for the CDR3: TGTGCCAGCAGGAGTCAGGCCCTTGAAAAACTGTTTTTT. Protein sequence: CASRSQALEKLFF.

The V call is TRBV5-6, the J call TRBJ1-6; 9 nucleotides line up with TRBD1. The junction had 3 bases not matched to a gene; V was cut back by 4 bases and J by 7 bases. Germline V lookup: CDR1 SGHDT, CDR2 YYEEEE. The CDR3 spans 14 residues. The CDR3: CASSGQGRNSPLHF. The CDR3 DNA reads as TGTGCCAGCAGCGGACAGGGGAGGAATTCACCCCTCCACTTT.

This chain uses TRBV28 with TRBJ2-2, with 9 bases matching TRBD1. This CDR3 is built from 15 residues. V gave up 2 bases and J gave up 9 bases; unmatched junction bases: 7. Per germline, CDR1 MDHEN and CDR2 SYDVKM. DNA for the CDR3: TGTGCCAGCAGTTTAGCCCGACAGGGGGGCCGGGAGCTGTTTTTT. It encodes CASSLARQGGRELFF. Full variable domain (rest looked up from reference TRBV28 and TRBJ2-2): DVKVTQSSRYLVKRTGEKVFLECVQDMDHENMFWYRQDPGLGLRLIYFSYDVKMKEKGDIPEGYSVSREKKERFSLILESASTNQTSMYLCASSLARQGGRELFFGEGSRLTVL.

The V gene is TRBV5-1, the J gene TRBJ2-1; 9 positions agree with TRBD2. Germline values: CDR1 SGHRS, CDR2 YFSETQ. The junction had 4 bases not matched to a gene; V was cut back by 5 bases and J by 4 bases. The CDR3 length is 14 residues. DNA for the CDR3: TGCGCCAGCAGGGTAGCGGGGGCTTACAATGAGCAGTTCTTC. Translation gives CASRVAGAYNEQFF.

The V gene is TRBV30, the J gene TRBJ1-1, with D tentatively TRBD1 (5 bases). CDR3 length: 13 amino acids. Germline CDR1 and CDR2: GTSNPN and SVGIG (reference sequence). The V end lost 0 bases, the J end lost 7 bases, and 12 bases lay between the germline ends. The CDR3 nucleotides are TGTGCCTGGAGTGTAGGAAGGGGCTTTGAAGCTTTCTTT. Encoded protein: CAWSVGRGFEAFF.

This clone was recorded a few times. The rearrangement uses TRBV6-5 and TRBJ1-5; no definite D call. Trimming stripped 2 bases from V and 4 bases from J, with 6 bases between. Germline CDR1 reads MNHEY; CDR2 reads SVGAGI. The CDR3 spans 13 residues. DNA of the CDR3: TGTGCCAGCAGTTACACAACTAATCAGCCCCAGCATTTT. It specifies CASSYTTNQPQHF.

The V and J genes are TRBV11-3 and TRBJ2-2; possibly TRBD1 for D (6 bases). The CDR3 runs to 15 residues. Between the trimmed V and J ends, which lost 1 base and 0 bases, there was a span of 6 bases. From germline, CDR1 is SGHNT and CDR2 YENEEA. The CDR3 coding sequence is TGTGCCAGCAGCTTAGGGACAGCGAACACCGGGGAGCTGTTTTTT. It is translated as CASSLGTANTGELFF.

The chain is built from TRBV29-1 and TRBJ2-5; 9 bases align to TRBD2. The CDR3 is 14 residues long. Germline V gene data show CDR1 as SQVTM and CDR2 as ANQGSEA. The CDR3, as DNA: TGCAGTGGACTAGCGCCCAATAACCAAGAGACCCAGTACTTC. Translated: CSGLAPNNQETQYF.

A single count supports this clone. The rearrangement links TRBV5-5 to TRBJ2-3; the D gene is possibly TRBD2 (7 bases). CDR1 is SGHKS and CDR2 is YYEKEE in the germline V gene (reference sequence). This CDR3 contains 14 residues. The germline V and J ends were trimmed by 4 bases and 0 bases, with 9 bases remaining between them. The CDR3 is CASSGRGSTDTQYF. The CDR3 bases are TGTGCCAGCAGCGGGAGGGGGAGCACAGATACGCAGTATTTT. Full variable domain (rest looked up from reference TRBV5-5 and TRBJ2-3): DAGVTQSPTHLIKTRGQQVTLRCSPISGHKSVSWYQQVLGQGPQFIFQYYEKEERGRGNFPDRFSARQFPNYSSELNVNALLLGDSALYLCASSGRGSTDTQYFGPGTRLTVL.

The chain uses TRBV5-6 and TRBJ2-3, with D possibly TRBD1 on 6 matching bases. Germline V gives CDR1 SGHDT, CDR2 YYEEEE. The length of the CDR3 is 13 residues. V lost 4 bases to trimming and J lost 4 bases, with 10 bases between them. The CDR3 loop is CASSTAGADTQYF. CDR3 sequence (DNA): TGTGCCAGCAGCACAGCAGGGGCAGATACGCAGTATTTT.

The sample holds a few counts of this clone. V gene TRBV4-1 combines with J gene TRBJ1-1; D is unresolved. Germline values: CDR1 MGHRA, CDR2 YSYEKL. This CDR3 has 14 amino acids. V was shortened by 2 bases and J by 5 bases, with 12 bases between the two germline ends. CDR3 loop: CASSQWTGYTEAFF. The CDR3 DNA reads as TGCGCCAGCAGCCAATGGACGGGATATACTGAAGCTTTCTTT.

The chain couples TRBV11-3 to TRBJ1-1; no clear D gene. Looked up from germline, CDR1 is SGHNT and CDR2 is YENEEA. Deletions cut 4 bases from V and 1 base from J, with 7 bases between. The CDR3 spans 13 residues. The CDR3 DNA follows: TGTGCCAGCAGCTACAGTCAGAACACTGAAGCTTTCTTT. The encoded protein is CASSYSQNTEAFF.

The V call is TRBV2, the J call TRBJ1-5; the D gene is possibly TRBD1 (6 bases). V was pared by 6 bases and J by 0 bases, with 12 bases between. The CDR3 is 15 residues long. Germline CDR1 reads SNHLY; CDR2 reads FYNNEI. CDR3: CASRRDTYSNQPQHF. CDR3 DNA sequence: TGTGCCAGCAGACGGGACACCTATAGCAATCAGCCCCAGCATTTT.

This clone was seen only once. The chain links TRBV12-5 to TRBJ2-1, with TRBD1 identical over 7 bases. Germline V gives CDR1 LGHNT, CDR2 FRNRAP. CDR3 length: 15 amino acids. Unmatched junction bases numbered 12, after V lost 1 base and J lost 12 bases. In nucleotides, the CDR3 is TGTGCTAGTGGTTTGGACCCGGGACAGACAATGATGCAGTTCTTC. It is translated as CASGLDPGQTMMQFF.

The V gene is TRBV9, the J gene TRBJ1-1, with TRBD1 as a possible D gene (5 bases). Trimming removed 0 bases at V and 1 base at J, with 10 bases between. CDR1 and CDR2 (germline): SGDLS, YYNGEE. This CDR3 spans 15 amino acids. The CDR3 DNA sequence: TGTGCCAGCAGCGTAGCTGAAACAGGGAACACTGAAGCTTTCTTT. Its protein is CASSVAETGNTEAFF.

The chain couples TRBV11-2 to TRBJ2-1, with 14 positions matching TRBD2. The CDR3 spans 16 residues. The germline gives CDR1 SGHAT, CDR2 FQNNGV. The V gene end was trimmed by 2 bases and the J gene end by 8 bases; junction bases not matched to a gene: 5. In DNA, the CDR3 is TGTGCCAGCAGCTTATGGGGGACTAGCGGGGGCTATGAGCAGTTCTTC. Translated: CASSLWGTSGGYEQFF.

This clone showed up just a few times. The DNA for the CDR3 is TGCAGCGCACAGGGGGCTCTTGGCTACACCTTC. Protein product: CSAQGALGYTF. The chain has TRBV29-1 and TRBJ1-2, with 9 bases matching TRBD1. Germline CDR1 is SQVTM and CDR2 is ANQGSEA. This CDR3 contains 11 residues. Trimming took 7 bases from V and 7 from J; bases not matched to a gene: 4.

This clone was observed once. This chain connects TRBV4-2 to TRBJ2-2; D is unresolved. The CDR3 is 13 residues long. Germline-derived CDR1 and CDR2 are LGHNA and YNFKEQ. With 0 bases removed from V and 1 base from J, the gap between germline ends came to 0 bases. The CDR3 DNA is TGTGCCAGCAGCCAAGAGAACACCGGGGAGCTGTTTTTT. It specifies CASSQENTGELFF.